This entry features one TCR beta chain sequence. The source of the sample is a study of OX40 agonist ivuxolimab in advanced cancers. Study-wide context: Partial response was recorded in three patients: one hepatocellular carcinoma and two cutaneous melanoma cases.

The method was immunoSEQ multiplex PCR; TCRdb's version includes in-frame clones alone and lacks a portion of them. The table has some 72,000 clones, around 94% seen once. The sequencing here drew on CD4+ or CD8+ T cells sorted from blood, taken in a trial of the OX40 agonist ivuxolimab. This receptor was identified in an adult with an advanced solid tumor such as melanoma, head and neck, liver or kidney cancer.

The CDR3 nucleotides are TGTGCCAGCTCACCACCGAGCGAGGGGGGTCAGCCCCAGCATTTT. Translating it yields CASSPPSEGGQPQHF. The rearrangement joins TRBV18 to TRBJ1-5; tentatively, D is TRBD1 (6 bases). Trimming shortened V by 0 bases and J by 6 bases, and 12 bases separated the two germline ends. This CDR3 is 15 amino acids long. Germline V CDR1 and CDR2: KGHSH, LQKENI. Based on the CDR3 plus reference TRBV18 and TRBJ1-5, the full variable domain is NAGVMQNPRHLVRRRGQEARLRCSPMKGHSHVYWYRQLPEEGLKFMVYLQKENIIDESGMPKERFSAEFPKEGPSILRIQQVVRGDSAAYFCASSPPSEGGQPQHFGDGTRLSIL.